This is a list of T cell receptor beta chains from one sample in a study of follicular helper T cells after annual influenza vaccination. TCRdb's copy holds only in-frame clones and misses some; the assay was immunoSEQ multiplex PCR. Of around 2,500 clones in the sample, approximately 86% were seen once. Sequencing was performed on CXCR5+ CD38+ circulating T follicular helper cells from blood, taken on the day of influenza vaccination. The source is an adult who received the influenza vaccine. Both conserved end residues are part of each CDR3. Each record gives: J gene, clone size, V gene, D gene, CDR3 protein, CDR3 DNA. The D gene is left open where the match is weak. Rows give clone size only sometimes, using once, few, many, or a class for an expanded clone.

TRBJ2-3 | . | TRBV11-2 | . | CASSPSNANTQYF | TGTGCCAGCAGCCCATCGAACGCGAATACGCAGTATTTT
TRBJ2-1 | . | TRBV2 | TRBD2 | CASSLSGGGYNEQFF | TGTGCCAGCAGCCTTAGCGGGGGAGGCTACAATGAGCAGTTCTTC
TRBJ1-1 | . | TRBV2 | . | CATTPQMNTEAFF | TGTGCCACGACTCCTCAGATGAACACTGAAGCTTTCTTT
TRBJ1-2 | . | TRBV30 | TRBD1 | CAADRGHYRTYGYTF | TGTGCCGCCGACAGGGGGCACTACCGTACCTATGGCTACACCTTC
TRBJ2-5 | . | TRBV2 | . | CASWGVGPKYF | TGTGCCAGCTGGGGGGTGGGACCAAAGTACTTC
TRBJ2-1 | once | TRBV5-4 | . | CASSLQQAYNEQFF | TGTGCCAGCAGCTTGCAACAGGCCTACAATGAGCAGTTCTTC
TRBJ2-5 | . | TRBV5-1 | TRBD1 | CASSSGQYQETQYF | TGCGCCAGCAGTTCGGGACAGTACCAAGAGACCCAGTACTTC
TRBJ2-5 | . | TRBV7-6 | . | CASSGRTDSQETQYF | TGTGCCAGCAGCGGCAGGACAGATTCACAAGAGACCCAGTACTTC
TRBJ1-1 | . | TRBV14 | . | CANRPGYNTEAFF | TGTGCCAACAGACCGGGATACAACACTGAAGCTTTCTTT
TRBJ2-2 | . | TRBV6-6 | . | CASSYSNYNTGELFF | TGTGCCAGCAGTTACTCGAACTATAACACCGGGGAGCTGTTTTTT
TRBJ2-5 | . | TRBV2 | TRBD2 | CASSEFSGGGETQYF | TGTGCCAGCAGTGAATTTAGCGGGGGGGGAGAGACCCAGTACTTC
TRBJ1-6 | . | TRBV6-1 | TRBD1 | CASSEEGGQGYYNSPLHF | TGTGCCAGCAGTGAAGAAGGGGGACAGGGGTACTATAATTCACCCCTCCACTTT
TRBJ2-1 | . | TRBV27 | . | CASRQGFNEQFF | TGTGCCAGCAGACAGGGTTTTAATGAGCAGTTCTTC
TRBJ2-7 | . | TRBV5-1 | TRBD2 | CASSPGLAGVPYEQYF | TGCGCCAGCAGCCCGGGGTTGGCGGGGGTTCCCTACGAGCAGTACTTC
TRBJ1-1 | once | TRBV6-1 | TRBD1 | CASIKTGADTEAFF | TGTGCCAGCATAAAGACAGGGGCGGACACTGAAGCTTTCTTT
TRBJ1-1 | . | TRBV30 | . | CAWSASGAFF | TGTGCCTGGAGTGCCTCCGGAGCTTTCTTT
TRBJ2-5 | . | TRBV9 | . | CASSVGAVFSETQYF | TGTGCCAGCAGCGTAGGTGCGGTATTCTCAGAGACCCAGTACTTC
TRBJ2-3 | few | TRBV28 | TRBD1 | CASSSPDRDGDTQYF | TGTGCCAGCAGTTCCCCCGACAGGGACGGTGATACGCAGTATTTT
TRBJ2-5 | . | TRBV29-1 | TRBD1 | CSVGGQGAIETQYF | TGCAGCGTTGGGGGACAGGGGGCGATAGAGACCCAGTACTTC
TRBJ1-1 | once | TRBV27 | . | CASSTTGNTEAFF | TGTGCCAGCAGCACAACAGGGAACACTGAAGCTTTCTTT
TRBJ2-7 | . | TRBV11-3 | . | CASSLGGGRSDEQYF | TGTGCCAGCAGCTTAGGTGGGGGCCGCTCGGACGAGCAGTACTTC
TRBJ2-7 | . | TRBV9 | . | CARTVEQYF | TGTGCCAGAACGGTCGAGCAGTACTTC
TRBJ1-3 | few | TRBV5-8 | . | CASSSRQAGNTIYF | TGTGCCAGCAGCTCAAGACAGGCTGGAAACACCATATATTTT
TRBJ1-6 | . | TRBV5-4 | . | CASSSQGNNSPLHF | TGTGCCAGCAGCTCTCAGGGGAATAATTCACCCCTCCACTTT
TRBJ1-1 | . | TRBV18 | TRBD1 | CASSPPRQGMNTEAFF | TGTGCCAGCTCACCACCGAGACAGGGTATGAACACTGAAGCTTTCTTT
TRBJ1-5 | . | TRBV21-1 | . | CASSALLATLHHQPQHF | TGTGCCAGCAGTGCTTTATTAGCTACATTGCATCATCAGCCCCAGCATTTT
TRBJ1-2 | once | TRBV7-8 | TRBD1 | CASSLRDRADYTF | TGTGCCAGCAGCCTACGGGACAGAGCAGACTACACCTTC
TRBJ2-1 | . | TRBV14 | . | CASSPLGRGKGNEQFF | TGTGCCAGCAGCCCGCTGGGTCGCGGGAAGGGGAATGAGCAGTTCTTC
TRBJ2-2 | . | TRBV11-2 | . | CASSSMSRNTGELFF | TGTGCCAGCAGCTCTATGTCGCGAAACACCGGGGAGCTGTTTTTT